Listed below are T cell receptor beta chains from one sample, sequenced in a study of control samples from healthy donors and cancer patients. Data came from immunoSEQ multiplex PCR; TCRdb stores just in-frame clones and leaves some out. The sample lists 150,000 or so clones, 90% to 95% occurring once. The specimen was blood. These receptors came from a man aged 18 to 29 in good health. The CDR3 runs from the conserved cysteine through the conserved F or W. A D gene is named only where the DNA matches it firmly. The size of a clone is reported for some rows only, either as once, few or many, or as a class for expanded clones.

v_gene: TRBV29-1
d_gene: NA
j_gene: TRBJ2-1
abundance: NA
CDR3aa: CSVGSRGVDEQFF
CDR3nt: TGCAGCGTTGGGTCCCGTGGTGTCGATGAGCAGTTCTTC

v_gene: TRBV29-1
d_gene: NA
j_gene: TRBJ1-3
abundance: NA
CDR3aa: CSLALGNTIYF
CDR3nt: TGCAGCCTGGCCTTGGGAAACACCATATATTTT

v_gene: TRBV3-1/TRBV3-2
d_gene: NA
j_gene: TRBJ1-2
abundance: NA
CDR3aa: CASSQGRVGGYTF
CDR3nt: TGTGCCAGCAGCCAAGGCAGGGTAGGCGGCTACACCTTC

v_gene: TRBV7-9
d_gene: TRBD2
j_gene: TRBJ2-3
abundance: NA
CDR3aa: CASSLLAAPTDTQYF
CDR3nt: TGTGCCAGCAGCTTACTAGCGGCCCCCACAGATACGCAGTATTTT

v_gene: TRBV4-2
d_gene: NA
j_gene: TRBJ2-1
abundance: NA
CDR3aa: CASSPETEYNEQFF
CDR3nt: TGTGCCAGCAGCCCCGAGACGGAATACAATGAGCAGTTCTTC

v_gene: TRBV10-3
d_gene: NA
j_gene: TRBJ1-1
abundance: NA
CDR3aa: CAIRFNHEPFF
CDR3nt: TGTGCCATCAGGTTCAATCATGAACCTTTCTTT

v_gene: TRBV4-1
d_gene: NA
j_gene: TRBJ1-2
abundance: NA
CDR3aa: CASSQGPGNGYTF
CDR3nt: TGCGCCAGCAGCCAAGGACCCGGGAATGGCTACACCTTC

v_gene: TRBV3-1/TRBV3-2
d_gene: TRBD2
j_gene: TRBJ2-6
abundance: NA
CDR3aa: CASSPREGSGANVLTF
CDR3nt: TGTGCCAGCAGCCCCCGGGAGGGCTCGGGGGCCAACGTCCTGACTTTC

v_gene: TRBV5-1
d_gene: TRBD2
j_gene: TRBJ2-7
abundance: NA
CDR3aa: CASSLETTSGRAYEQYF
CDR3nt: TGCGCCAGCAGCTTGGAGACCACTAGCGGGAGGGCTTACGAGCAGTACTTC

v_gene: TRBV5-1
d_gene: TRBD1
j_gene: TRBJ2-2
abundance: NA
CDR3aa: CASSRDRTGVAGELFF
CDR3nt: TGCGCCAGCAGCAGGGACCGGACAGGGGTAGCCGGGGAGCTGTTTTTT

v_gene: TRBV12-3/TRBV12-4
d_gene: TRBD2
j_gene: TRBJ2-3
abundance: NA
CDR3aa: CASTPVAGTQYF
CDR3nt: TGTGCCAGCACCCCCGTAGCGGGAACGCAGTATTTT

v_gene: TRBV9
d_gene: TRBD2
j_gene: TRBJ2-1
abundance: once
CDR3aa: CASSPIAGNFPREQFF
CDR3nt: TGTGCCAGCAGCCCCATAGCGGGGAACTTCCCAAGGGAGCAGTTCTTC

v_gene: TRBV28
d_gene: TRBD1
j_gene: TRBJ1-5
abundance: once
CDR3aa: CASSSVTGGNQPQHF
CDR3nt: TGTGCCAGCAGTTCGGTGACAGGGGGGAATCAGCCCCAGCATTTT

v_gene: TRBV18
d_gene: TRBD1
j_gene: TRBJ2-7
abundance: NA
CDR3aa: CASSDQGDPTRYEQYF
CDR3nt: TGTGCCAGCTCAGATCAGGGGGACCCGACGCGTTACGAGCAGTACTTC

v_gene: TRBV19
d_gene: NA
j_gene: TRBJ1-1
abundance: once
CDR3aa: CASSIVVGRLLNTEAFF
CDR3nt: TGTGCCAGTAGTATAGTGGTAGGACGCCTTTTGAACACTGAAGCTTTCTTT

v_gene: TRBV25-1
d_gene: NA
j_gene: TRBJ1-1
abundance: NA
CDR3aa: CASSGPHRVTEAFF
CDR3nt: TGTGCCAGCAGTGGCCCCCACAGGGTGACTGAAGCTTTCTTT

v_gene: TRBV4-1
d_gene: TRBD1
j_gene: TRBJ2-3
abundance: NA
CDR3aa: CASSRDFRWTGGLDTQYF
CDR3nt: TGCGCCAGCAGCCGAGATTTCCGGTGGACAGGGGGCTTGGATACGCAGTATTTT

v_gene: TRBV7-9
d_gene: NA
j_gene: TRBJ2-3
abundance: NA
CDR3aa: CASSLGGGGTDTQYF
CDR3nt: TGTGCCAGCAGCTTAGGTGGGGGGGGCACGGATACGCAGTATTTT

v_gene: TRBV9
d_gene: NA
j_gene: TRBJ2-7
abundance: NA
CDR3aa: CASSAGPEQYF
CDR3nt: TGTGCCAGCAGCGCCGGACCCGAGCAGTACTTC

v_gene: TRBV7-2
d_gene: TRBD2
j_gene: TRBJ2-7
abundance: NA
CDR3aa: CASSSGPGTSGGPYEQYF
CDR3nt: TGTGCCAGCAGCTCTGGTCCCGGGACTAGCGGGGGACCCTACGAGCAGTACTTC

v_gene: TRBV15
d_gene: NA
j_gene: TRBJ1-2
abundance: NA
CDR3aa: CATSRDSTRGYGYTF
CDR3nt: TGTGCCACCAGCAGAGATTCTACCCGGGGCTATGGCTACACCTTC

v_gene: TRBV6-4
d_gene: NA
j_gene: TRBJ1-1
abundance: NA
CDR3aa: CASSEWLNTEAFF
CDR3nt: TGTGCCAGCAGTGAGTGGCTGAACACTGAAGCTTTCTTT

v_gene: TRBV2
d_gene: TRBD1
j_gene: TRBJ2-7
abundance: once
CDR3aa: CASLPGGFYEQYF
CDR3nt: TGTGCCAGCCTGCCAGGGGGCTTCTACGAGCAGTACTTC

v_gene: TRBV7-8
d_gene: TRBD1
j_gene: TRBJ1-1
abundance: NA
CDR3aa: CASIHKRATGMNTEAFF
CDR3nt: TGTGCCAGCATCCACAAGCGGGCGACAGGGATGAACACTGAAGCTTTCTTT

v_gene: TRBV20-1
d_gene: NA
j_gene: TRBJ1-2
abundance: NA
CDR3aa: CSALYGYTF
CDR3nt: TGCAGTGCCCTCTATGGCTACACCTTC

v_gene: TRBV6-5
d_gene: NA
j_gene: TRBJ1-4
abundance: NA
CDR3aa: CASRGARGRGEKLFF
CDR3nt: TGTGCCAGCAGGGGGGCGAGGGGTCGCGGTGAAAAACTGTTTTTT

v_gene: TRBV19
d_gene: NA
j_gene: TRBJ2-2
abundance: NA
CDR3aa: CASSAKANTGELFF
CDR3nt: TGTGCCAGTAGTGCCAAGGCCAACACCGGGGAGCTGTTTTTT

v_gene: TRBV10-1
d_gene: NA
j_gene: TRBJ1-1
abundance: NA
CDR3aa: CASGGDWDTEAFF
CDR3nt: TGCGCCAGCGGGGGGGATTGGGACACTGAAGCTTTCTTT

v_gene: TRBV27
d_gene: NA
j_gene: TRBJ1-2
abundance: NA
CDR3aa: CASSPRGRQSTNYGYTF
CDR3nt: TGTGCCAGCAGCCCCCGGGGTCGGCAGTCCACTAACTATGGCTACACCTTC

v_gene: TRBV20-1
d_gene: NA
j_gene: TRBJ1-2
abundance: NA
CDR3aa: CSARRTGGYTF
CDR3nt: TGCAGTGCTAGACGCACGGGTGGCTACACCTTC

v_gene: TRBV6-6
d_gene: NA
j_gene: TRBJ1-2
abundance: NA
CDR3aa: CASSYSTDYGYTF
CDR3nt: TGTGCCAGCAGTTACTCGACAGACTATGGCTACACCTTC

v_gene: TRBV10-3
d_gene: NA
j_gene: TRBJ1-4
abundance: NA
CDR3aa: CASWGPPGELFF
CDR3nt: TGTGCCTCTTGGGGGCCCCCGGGGGAACTGTTTTTT

v_gene: TRBV7-2
d_gene: TRBD1
j_gene: TRBJ2-3
abundance: NA
CDR3aa: CASSLLFNRGDTQYF
CDR3nt: TGTGCCAGCAGCTTACTATTTAACAGGGGAGATACGCAGTATTTT

v_gene: TRBV9
d_gene: NA
j_gene: TRBJ2-5
abundance: NA
CDR3aa: CASSVQGGLSETQYF
CDR3nt: TGTGCCAGCAGCGTACAGGGGGGCTTGTCGGAGACCCAGTACTTC